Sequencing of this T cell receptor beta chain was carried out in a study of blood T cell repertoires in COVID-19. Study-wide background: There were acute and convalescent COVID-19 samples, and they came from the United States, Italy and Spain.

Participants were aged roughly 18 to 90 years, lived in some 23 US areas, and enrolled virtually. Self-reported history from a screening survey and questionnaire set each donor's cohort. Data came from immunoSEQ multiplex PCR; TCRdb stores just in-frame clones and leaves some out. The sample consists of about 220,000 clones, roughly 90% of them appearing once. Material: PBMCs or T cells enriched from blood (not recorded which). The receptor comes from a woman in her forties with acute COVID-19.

CDR3 DNA sequence: TGTGCCAGCAGCGGGACAGGGGCTGAAGCTTTCTTT. Protein sequence: CASSGTGAEAFF. The V and J genes are TRBV25-1 and TRBJ1-1; 10 bases match TRBD1. The junction had 1 base not matched to a gene; V was cut back by 6 bases and J by 6 bases. The CDR3 sequence is 12 residues long. Germline lookup yields CDR1 MGHDK and CDR2 SYGVNS.